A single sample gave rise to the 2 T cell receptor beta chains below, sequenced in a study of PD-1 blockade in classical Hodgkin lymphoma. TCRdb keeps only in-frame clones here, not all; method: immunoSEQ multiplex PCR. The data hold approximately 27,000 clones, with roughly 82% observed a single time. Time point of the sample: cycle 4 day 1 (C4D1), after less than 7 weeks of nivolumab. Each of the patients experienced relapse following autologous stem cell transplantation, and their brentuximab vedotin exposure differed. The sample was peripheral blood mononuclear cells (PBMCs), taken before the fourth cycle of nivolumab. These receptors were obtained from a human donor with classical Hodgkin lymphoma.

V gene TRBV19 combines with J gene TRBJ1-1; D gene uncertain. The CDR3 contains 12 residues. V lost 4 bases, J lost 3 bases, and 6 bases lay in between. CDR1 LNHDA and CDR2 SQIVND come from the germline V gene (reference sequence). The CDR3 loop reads CASSREYTEAFF. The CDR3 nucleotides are TGTGCCAGTAGTAGAGAATACACTGAAGCTTTCTTT.

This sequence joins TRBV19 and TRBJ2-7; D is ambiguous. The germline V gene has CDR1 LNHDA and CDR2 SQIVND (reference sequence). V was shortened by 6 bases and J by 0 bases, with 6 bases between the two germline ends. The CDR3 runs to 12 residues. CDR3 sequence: CASRDNSYEQYF. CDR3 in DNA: TGTGCCAGTAGGGATAACTCCTACGAGCAGTACTTC.